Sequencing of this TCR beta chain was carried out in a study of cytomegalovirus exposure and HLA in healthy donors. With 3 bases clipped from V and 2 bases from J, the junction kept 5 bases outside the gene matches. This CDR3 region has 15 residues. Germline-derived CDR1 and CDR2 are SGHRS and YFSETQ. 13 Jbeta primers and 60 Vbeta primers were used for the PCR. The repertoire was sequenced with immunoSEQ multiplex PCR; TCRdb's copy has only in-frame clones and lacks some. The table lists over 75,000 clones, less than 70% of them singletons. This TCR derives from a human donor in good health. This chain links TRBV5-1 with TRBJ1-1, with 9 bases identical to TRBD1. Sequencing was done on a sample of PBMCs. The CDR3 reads CASSYGDRDNTEAFF. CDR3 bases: TGCGCCAGCAGCTACGGGGACAGGGATAACACTGAAGCTTTCTTT.